The present TCR beta chain was sequenced within a study of shared clonotypes between healthy human individuals. In the study overall: Per donor, CD8 memory used one plate, CD8 naive used two, CD4 memory used three and CD4 naive used three.

Whole-study results and caveats: Some naive CD4 clonotypes, roughly 4.5%, turned up in common across several donors.

This CDR3 has 17 amino acids. V was shortened by 1 base and J by 8 bases, with 24 bases between the two germline ends. The germline V gene has CDR1 SGHDT and CDR2 YYEEEE. On this clone itself: As yet, its antigen is unknown.

Positive CCR7 selection of CD45RO-negative cells yielded the naive CD8 cells, and terminally differentiated effector memory CD45RA+ cells were excluded. The authors split each subset's genomic DNA evenly across several immunoSEQ plates. Original methodology: ImmunoSEQ gave junction-only sequences without quality scores, so filtering differed. The protocol was immunoSEQ multiplex PCR, while the TCRdb copy is restricted to in-frame clones and leaves out a portion. For V, J and clone size, that table is used; D and trimming come from the DNA. In the table there are under 2,000,000 clones, around 96% of which are singletons.

Material: naive CD8+ T cells sorted from blood. The rearrangement joins TRBV5-6 to TRBJ1-2, with a weak D call TRBD1 (5 bases). The clonotype comes from a man between 18 and 29 years old in good health. CDR3 sequence: CASSLKYFERGFLGYTF. The CDR3 DNA reads TGTGCCAGCAGCTTGAAGTATTTTGAAAGGGGTTTTCTGGGCTACACCTTC.